Reported below is one T cell receptor beta chain. No antigen is known for it. This sample was included in a study of T cells in localized non-small cell lung cancer. Study-wide findings and caveats: Uninvolved adjacent lung showed peak T cell clonality, exceeding tumor.

The V and J ends lost 1 base and 3 bases respectively, with 9 bases between them. The CDR3 length is 14 residues. Germline V CDR1 and CDR2: SEHNR, FQNEAQ (reference sequence). The data were produced by immunoSEQ multiplex PCR, yet TCRdb's version contains in-frame clones alone and is incomplete. The sample includes about 78,000 clones, roughly 81% seen only once; the top ten take over 2.5%. The chain recombines TRBV7-9 with TRBJ1-2, with D tentatively TRBD1 (6 bases). The source of this sequence is a man aged 40-75 years with stage I lung adenocarcinoma. The source was peripheral blood, collected before any cancer treatment. The CDR3 reads CASSLEGGDYGYTF. CDR3 coding DNA: TGTGCCAGCAGCTTAGAAGGGGGAGACTATGGCTACACCTTC.